This entry is about one T cell receptor (beta chain). Measured with immunoSEQ multiplex PCR; TCRdb has only the in-frame clones, and not every one. The sample includes 250,000 to 300,000 clones, about 88% of them seen just once. The sample comes from a study of blood T cell repertoires in COVID-19. CDR1 and CDR2 (germline): ENHRY, SYGVKD. V lost 9 bases to trimming and J lost 2 bases, with 23 bases between them. CDR3 length: 18 residues. This chain uses TRBV10-3 with TRBJ2-6; D not certain. The receptor's source is a woman in her sixties or seventies with COVID-19, enrolled during active disease. What was sequenced was peripheral blood. CDR3: CAIRNNGSRLAGANVLTF. The DNA for the CDR3 is TGTGCCATTAGGAATAACGGGTCCCGCTTAGCTGGGGCCAACGTCCTGACTTTC.